Below, one TCR beta chain is given with its context. The antigen remains undetermined. RNA transcripts gave rise to amplified TCR beta CDR3 regions. In the first-round RT-PCR of the TCR CDR3, the HTBI primer set was used. TCRdb used MiXCR to reprocess the multiplex PCR reads, holding one entry per CDR3 protein. In the table there are some 340,000 distinct CDR3 sequences, roughly an eighth of which are singletons. The data originate from a study of T cells in Graves' hyperthyroidism and ophthalmopathy. The ends were cut back, 6 bases at V and 5 bases at J, with 14 bases in the middle. Germline CDR1 reads SGHRS; CDR2 reads YFSETQ. The CDR3 consists of 13 residues. Study-wide findings and caveats: Ophthalmopathy was predicted by the model a median of roughly 6 months ahead of onset.

This chain connects TRBV5-1 to TRBJ2-5; possibly TRBD1 for D (7 bases). The sequenced sample was blood. The receptor comes from a woman in her forties with Graves' ophthalmopathy. CDR3 protein: CASMRQGGETQYF. CDR3 coding DNA: TGCGCCAGCATGAGACAGGGAGGCGAGACCCAGTACTTC.